This T cell receptor (beta chain) is drawn from a study of T cells after yellow fever vaccination. Study details: For low cell numbers, libraries were made with SMART-Seq v4 Ultra Low Input.

Via MiXCR, TCRdb re-called the 5' RACE reads, giving one row per CDR3 protein. The table has a few hundred thousand distinct CDR3 sequences, roughly a sixth seen once; the top ten hold 15% to 20%. Study-level findings and limits: Re-detected after boosting: most primary clones, 96% of CD4 and roughly 90% of CD8.

The germline V gene has CDR1 DFQATT and CDR2 SNEGSKA (reference sequence). The ends were cut back, 2 bases at V and 6 bases at J, with 11 bases in the middle. This CDR3 has 14 amino acids. This clonotype has just a few counts. The antigen is undetermined. This chain links TRBV20-1 with TRBJ1-6; no clear D gene. The sample was PBMCs, taken 4 to 6 days after the first yellow fever vaccination. The sequence was collected from a man aged 18 to 29 who received the YFV17D yellow fever vaccine. The CDR3: CSARSGFRNSPLHF. The CDR3 DNA follows: TGCAGTGCTAGATCTGGTTTTCGTAATTCACCCCTCCACTTT.